The 9 T cell receptor beta chains listed next were all sequenced from one sample in a study of control samples from healthy donors and cancer patients. Produced via immunoSEQ multiplex PCR; TCRdb's table is partial and in-frame only. This sample yields roughly 160,000 clones, of which approximately 96% are seen a single time; approximately 1% belongs to the top ten. The sample taken for sequencing was blood. The receptors here all came from a woman aged 30 to 39 in good health.

V gene TRBV10-3 combines with J gene TRBJ2-2; D gene uncertain. V lost 1 base to trimming and J lost 9 bases, with 24 bases between them. CDR1 and CDR2 from the germline V gene are ENHRY and SYGVKD. The CDR3 loop spans 18 amino acids. The CDR3 region is CAISEFSPSSNPVRELFF. The CDR3 region has the DNA TGTGCCATCAGTGAGTTTTCCCCTTCGTCAAACCCTGTCCGGGAGCTGTTTTTT.

The chain's CDR3 is CSASWASGGSYEQYF. CDR3 nucleotide sequence: TGCAGTGCTAGTTGGGCCAGCGGGGGCTCCTACGAGCAGTACTTC. The rearrangement uses TRBV20-1 and TRBJ2-7; 8 bases agree with TRBD2. The J segment lost 0 bases and the V segment lost 3 bases, leaving 7 bases of the junction unmatched. The CDR3 has 15 amino acids. Germline V lookup: CDR1 DFQATT, CDR2 SNEGSKA (reference sequence).

About this clone itself: Other DNA sequences in this sample translate to the same CDR3. The gene calls are TRBV27 and TRBJ1-1; the D is unclear. Trimming pared 4 bases from V and 1 base from J, leaving 4 bases between. The CDR3 totals 12 residues. Germline V lookup: CDR1 MNHEY, CDR2 SMNVEV (reference sequence). The CDR3 region is CASSSGNTEAFF. DNA for the CDR3: TGTGCCAGCAGTTCAGGGAACACTGAAGCTTTCTTT.

The V gene is TRBV18, the J gene TRBJ1-1; D is ambiguous. Germline V CDR1 and CDR2: KGHSH, LQKENI. V was cut by 6 bases and J by 1 base, with 12 bases left in between. This CDR3 region has 14 residues. This CDR3 reads CASSGPGKNTEAFF. CDR3 nucleotide sequence: TGTGCCAGCTCCGGACCGGGAAAGAACACTGAAGCTTTCTTT.

The genes are TRBV5-8 and TRBJ2-3; weak D call: TRBD2 (6 bases). Between the trimmed V and J ends, which lost 5 bases and 4 bases, there was a span of 23 bases. CDR1 and CDR2 (germline): SGHTS, YDEGEE. The CDR3 contains 17 residues. In DNA form, the CDR3 reads TGTGCCAGCAGGGGGGGACGGTTACTTTCTATCCCAGATACGCAGTATTTT. This codes for CASRGGRLLSIPDTQYF.

Here the CDR3 DNA reads TGTGCCACCAGCACGGGACTAGCGGGGGAAGAGACCCAGTACTTC. This encodes CATSTGLAGEETQYF. V is TRBV15 and J is TRBJ2-5, with TRBD2 identical over 14 bases. V gave up 4 bases and J gave up 3 bases; unmatched junction bases: 1. Germline-derived CDR1 and CDR2 are LNHNV and YYDKDF (reference sequence). This CDR3 spans 15 amino acids.

The genes are TRBV4-1 and TRBJ2-1; 8 bases agree with TRBD1. V was clipped by 4 bases and J by 0 bases; unmatched bases: 11. Germline values: CDR1 MGHRA, CDR2 YSYEKL. This CDR3 is built from 18 residues. CDR3 loop: CASSPLGQGKGSYNEQFF. DNA for the CDR3: TGCGCCAGCAGCCCATTAGGACAGGGCAAGGGCTCCTACAATGAGCAGTTCTTC.

V is TRBV7-8 and J is TRBJ1-2; 7 bases fit TRBD1. This CDR3 has 16 amino acids. The V and J ends lost 1 base and 6 bases, in that order; junction bases with no gene match: 11. Germline CDR1 SGHVS, CDR2 FQNEAQ. The CDR3 coding sequence is TGTGCCAGCAGCTTAGTCGGAGGCAGGGGGAACAATGGCTACACCTTC. Its protein is CASSLVGGRGNNGYTF.

J is TRBJ2-1 and V is TRBV27; D is unclear. Germline lookup yields CDR1 MNHEY and CDR2 SMNVEV (reference sequence). This CDR3 region has 13 residues. V was cut by 0 bases and J by 5 bases, with 5 bases left in between. As DNA, the CDR3 is TGTGCCAGCAGTTTATCTGCCGACAATGAGCAGTTCTTC. This codes for CASSLSADNEQFF.